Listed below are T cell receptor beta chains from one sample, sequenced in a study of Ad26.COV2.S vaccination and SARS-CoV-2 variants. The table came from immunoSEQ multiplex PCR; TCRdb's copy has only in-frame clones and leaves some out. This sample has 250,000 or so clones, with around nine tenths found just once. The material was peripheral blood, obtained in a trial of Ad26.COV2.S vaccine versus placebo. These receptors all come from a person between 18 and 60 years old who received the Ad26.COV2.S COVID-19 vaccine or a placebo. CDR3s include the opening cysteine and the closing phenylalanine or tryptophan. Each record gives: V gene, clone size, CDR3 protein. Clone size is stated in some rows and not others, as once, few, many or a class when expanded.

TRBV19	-	CASSILGGRETQYF
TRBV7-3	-	CASSFTGGAPPGELFF
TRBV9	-	CASSGGDRGDTGELFF
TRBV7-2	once	CASKAVGGPADTQYF
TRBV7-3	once	CASSLRESSYNEQFF
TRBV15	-	CATSSLGTGGEKLFF
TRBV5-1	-	CASSQPGTRVNTDTQYF
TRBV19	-	CASSIGLLYDTGELFF
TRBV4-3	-	CASSPRTSGGSSYNEQFF
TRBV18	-	CASSPGTGLSQPQHF
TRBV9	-	CASSAQTNYQETQYF
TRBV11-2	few	CASSPNSNQPQHF
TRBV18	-	CASSPLHDQPQHF
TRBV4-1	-	CASSPTSGGVNEQYF
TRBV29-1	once	CSLPAGIGETQYF
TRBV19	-	CASSSDFRTGSPEAFF
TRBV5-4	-	CASSSGPQKRDPKTQYF
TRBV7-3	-	CASSLVGGADTQYF
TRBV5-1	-	CASSLASGGLYNEQFF
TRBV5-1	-	CASSKTVNRNTEAFF
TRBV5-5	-	CASSLTGADTQYF
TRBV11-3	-	CASSLRGPGNEQFF
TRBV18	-	CASSRGWSTDTQYF
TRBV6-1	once	CASSEGAQIYSNQPQHF
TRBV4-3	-	CASSPGGAGDTQYF
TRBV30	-	CAWRDSAMNTEAFF
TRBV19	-	CASSPWGQGAGQPQHF
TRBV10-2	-	CASSEEGRGREKLFF
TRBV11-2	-	CASSPTRYQPQHF
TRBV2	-	CASSAEGVNTEAFF
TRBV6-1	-	CASSEFPRTGQETQYF
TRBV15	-	CATSRGKDVNEQFF
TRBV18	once	CASSPQKSYEQYF
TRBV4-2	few	CASSSRNAEGNEQFF
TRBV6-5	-	CASSYSNRAGNTIYF
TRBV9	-	CASSPFDGHTQYF
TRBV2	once	CASSEEGEFSYNEQFF
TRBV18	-	CASSLGVLDSPLHF
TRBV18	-	CASSPWGQGDYTF
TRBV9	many	CASSPRAESSYNEQFF
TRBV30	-	CAWSPPSNQPQHF
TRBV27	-	CASSFLPGQGASTNEKLFF
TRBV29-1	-	CSVRQGAGNTIYF